This T cell receptor beta chain was recorded in a study of T cell repertoires and HLA-DP antigens. Comment on this clone: Antigen unknown.

The CDR3 contains 15 residues. Germline V gives CDR1 ENHRY, CDR2 SYGVKD. Trimming stripped 10 bases from V and 0 bases from J, with 15 bases between. The data were produced by immunoSEQ multiplex PCR, yet TCRdb's version contains in-frame clones alone and is incomplete. The sample consists of over 60,000 clones, about four fifths of them appearing once. This chain connects TRBV10-3 to TRBJ2-2; D is undetermined. Input material: CD4+ T cells from PBMCs. The clonotype originates from a man between 60 and 75 years old in good health and CMV-seronegative. CDR3 residues: CATNQDAANTGELFF. Written as DNA, the CDR3 is TGTGCCACCAACCAGGACGCCGCGAACACCGGGGAGCTGTTTTTT.